Following are 27 T cell receptor beta chains from one sample sequenced in a study of T cells after yellow fever vaccination. TCRdb passed the 5' RACE reads through MiXCR, listing each CDR3 protein once. This sample carries approximately 600,000 distinct CDR3 sequences, over 9% of them seen once, and the ten largest clones take more than 12%. The sample consisted of PBMCs, taken on the day of the yellow fever booster vaccination. These receptors originate from a man aged 25 to 40 who received the YFV17D yellow fever vaccine.

This clonotype was detected only a few times. The rearrangement links TRBV5-5 to TRBJ2-3; a possible D gene is TRBD1 (7 bases). Trimming cost V 4 bases and J 7 bases, with 25 bases left between them. This CDR3 spans 17 amino acids. Germline CDR1 and CDR2: SGHKS and YYEKEE (reference sequence). CDR3 DNA: TGTGCCAGCAGCCCCCAACCCTCCGGAGGGGGCGCGAATACGCAGTATTTT. Its translation is CASSPQPSGGGANTQYF. The complete variable domain, with remaining parts taken from reference TRBV5-5 and TRBJ2-3, reads DAGVTQSPTHLIKTRGQQVTLRCSPISGHKSVSWYQQVLGQGPQFIFQYYEKEERGRGNFPDRFSARQFPNYSSELNVNALLLGDSALYLCASSPQPSGGGANTQYFGPGTRLTVL.

This sequence joins TRBV19 and TRBJ1-5; D perhaps matches TRBD1 (5 bases). Looked up from germline, CDR1 is LNHDA and CDR2 is SQIVND (reference sequence). The CDR3 spans 15 residues. Trimming removed 4 bases at V and 9 bases at J, with 19 bases between. CDR3 region: CASSTKGGTAGPQHF. Here the CDR3 DNA reads TGTGCCAGTAGTACCAAAGGTGGGACCGCGGGGCCCCAGCATTTT.

This clonotype was picked up a small number of times. The rearrangement joins TRBV20-1 to TRBJ2-2; 7 nucleotides align to TRBD1. This CDR3 contains 14 residues. The V gene end was trimmed by 5 bases and the J gene end by 4 bases; junction bases not matched to a gene: 7. Germline CDR1 is DFQATT and CDR2 is SNEGSKA (reference sequence). The CDR3 is CSALVTGSTGELFF. CDR3 sequence (DNA): TGCAGTGCTTTAGTGACAGGGAGCACCGGGGAGCTGTTTTTT.

A few counts support this clonotype. V usage is TRBV19 and J usage is TRBJ2-1, with TRBD2 matching over 7 bases. The CDR3 covers 16 residues. CDR1 LNHDA and CDR2 SQIVND come from the germline V gene (reference sequence). Germline trimming cut 7 bases from V and 0 bases from J; bases unmatched to any gene: 9. CDR3 amino acids: CASTRIAGSSYNEQFF. The DNA for the CDR3 is TGTGCCAGTACCCGAATAGCGGGTAGCTCCTACAATGAGCAGTTCTTC.

The rearrangement uses TRBV6-2 or TRBV6-3 and TRBJ2-5; D gene ambiguous. Per germline, CDR1 MNHEY and CDR2 SVGEGT. The CDR3 totals 15 residues. V was shortened by 5 bases and J by 2 bases, with 15 bases between the two germline ends. The chain's CDR3 is CASSRLGGNQETQYF. Written as DNA, the CDR3 is TGTGCCAGCAGTCGACTGGGCGGAAATCAAGAGACCCAGTACTTC.

This sequence joins TRBV12-3 or TRBV12-4 and TRBJ2-3; TRBD2 agrees at 13 bases. Losses at the gene ends were 7 bases for V and 2 bases for J; bases not matched to a gene: 6. The CDR3 sequence is 16 residues long. The CDR3, as DNA: TGTGCCAGCACGCGACTAGCGGGAGGCCCCACAGATACGCAGTATTTT. Amino acids: CASTRLAGGPTDTQYF.

In this sample, this clonotype turned up many times. The chain combines TRBV7-9 with TRBJ2-1; 10 bases are a match to TRBD2. Germline lookup yields CDR1 SEHNR and CDR2 FQNEAQ (reference sequence). The CDR3 has 16 residues. With 7 bases clipped from V and 8 bases from J, the junction kept 14 bases outside the gene matches. The CDR3: CASTPSGTSAVDEQFF. CDR3 nucleotide sequence: TGTGCCAGCACCCCCTCCGGGACTAGCGCCGTGGATGAGCAGTTCTTC. Together with reference TRBV7-9 and TRBJ2-1, the CDR3 gives the full variable domain: DTGVSQNPRHKITKRGQNVTFRCDPISEHNRLYWYRQTLGQGPEFLTYFQNEAQLEKSRLLSDRFSAERPKGSFSTLEIQRTEQGDSAMYLCASTPSGTSAVDEQFFGPGTRLTVL.

This clonotype was recorded many times. The rearrangement links TRBV12-3 or TRBV12-4 to TRBJ2-2; 7 bases fit TRBD2. After removal of 0 bases from V and 0 bases from J, the junction contained 4 bases not matched to a gene. There are 17 residues in the CDR3. The CDR3 region is CASSLAPTSTNTGELFF. The DNA of the CDR3 is TGTGCCAGCAGTTTAGCGCCGACTAGCACGAACACCGGGGAGCTGTTTTTT.

There are a few counts of this clonotype. This sequence joins TRBV5-1 and TRBJ2-2, with unresolved D. The CDR3 consists of 15 residues. Between the trimmed V and J ends, which lost 6 bases and 5 bases, there was a span of 17 bases. Germline assignment: CDR1 SGHRS and CDR2 YFSETQ. CDR3 sequence reads: CASTIPPSGTGELFF. The CDR3 DNA sequence: TGCGCCAGCACCATCCCCCCATCGGGTACCGGGGAGCTGTTTTTT.

The chain uses TRBV6-2 or TRBV6-3 and TRBJ2-6; 7 nucleotides align to TRBD1. From germline, CDR1 is MNHEY and CDR2 SVGEGT. This CDR3 is 17 amino acids long. Trimming took 6 bases from V and 0 from J; bases not matched to a gene: 8. CDR3: CASRRGTVNSGANVLTF. The CDR3 nucleotides are TGTGCCAGCAGAAGGGGGACAGTGAACTCTGGGGCCAACGTCCTGACTTTC.

This clonotype was found a few times. V usage is TRBV5-4 and J usage is TRBJ2-1; TRBD2 aligns across 11 bases. The length of the CDR3 is 14 residues. Germline V gene sequence: CDR1 SGHNT, CDR2 YYREEE (reference sequence). J lost 7 bases, V lost 9 bases, and 9 bases had no gene match. The CDR3 loop is CATLTSGSGNEQFF. In nucleotides, the CDR3 is TGTGCCACTTTAACTAGCGGGAGTGGGAATGAGCAGTTCTTC.

The V gene is TRBV4-2, the J gene TRBJ2-2; D possibly corresponds to TRBD2 (5 bases). This CDR3 region has 15 residues. Trimming took 0 bases from V and 5 from J, leaving 10 bases between them. Germline V CDR1 and CDR2: LGHNA, YNFKEQ. CDR3 coding DNA: TGTGCCAGCAGCCAAGAGTCTCTAGCTACCGGGGAGCTGTTTTTT. The encoded protein is CASSQESLATGELFF.

This chain connects TRBV20-1 to TRBJ2-3, with D possibly being TRBD2 (5 bases). Germline V gene sequence: CDR1 DFQATT, CDR2 SNEGSKA (reference sequence). Trimming removed 5 bases from V and 4 bases from J, with 16 bases in between. The CDR3 has 14 residues. The chain's CDR3 is CSAFDLVGADTQYF. Here the CDR3 DNA reads TGCAGTGCTTTCGACCTGGTCGGGGCAGATACGCAGTATTTT.

CDR3 amino acids: CASEPGPRTDTQYF. DNA for the CDR3: TGCGCCAGCGAACCGGGACCTCGCACAGATACGCAGTATTTT. The rearrangement joins TRBV5-1 to TRBJ2-3, with D perhaps TRBD1 or TRBD2 (5 bases each). Germline values: CDR1 SGHRS, CDR2 YFSETQ. V lost 7 bases, J lost 1 base, and 13 bases lay in between. This CDR3 is built from 14 residues. The whole variable domain, remainder taken from reference TRBV5-1 and TRBJ2-3, is KAGVTQTPRYLIKTRGQQVTLSCSPISGHRSVSWYQQTPGQGLQFLFEYFSETQRNKGNFPGRFSGRQFSNSRSEMNVSTLELGDSALYLCASEPGPRTDTQYFGPGTRLTVL.

The CDR3: CSALTRAAVTDTQYF. The DNA for the CDR3 is TGCAGTGCTCTAACCAGGGCAGCGGTCACAGATACGCAGTATTTT. The rearrangement links TRBV20-1 to TRBJ2-3; D may match TRBD1 or TRBD2 (5 bases each). The CDR3 runs 15 residues. V dropped 5 bases and J dropped 2 bases, with 17 bases sitting between them. Looked up from germline, CDR1 is DFQATT and CDR2 is SNEGSKA (reference sequence).

In its sample, this clonotype was seen a few times. The chain is built from TRBV30 and TRBJ1-3; TRBD1 is a possible D gene (6 bases). CDR3 length: 13 residues. Germline V lookup: CDR1 GTSNPN, CDR2 SVGIG (reference sequence). V dropped 4 bases and J dropped 0 bases, with 7 bases sitting between them. For the CDR3, the DNA is TGTGCCTGGAACAGGGACTCTGGAAACACCATATATTTT. Its protein is CAWNRDSGNTIYF.

This clonotype came up a few times. The chain links TRBV9 to TRBJ2-1; D may be TRBD1 (5 bases). Germline CDR1 reads SGDLS; CDR2 reads YYNGEE. CDR3 length: 13 residues. Trimming removed 3 bases from V and 9 bases from J, with 13 bases in between. The CDR3: CASSGPARGEQFF. CDR3 in DNA: TGTGCCAGCAGCGGTCCAGCTAGGGGTGAGCAGTTCTTC.

This clonotype is a singleton in its sample. J is TRBJ2-7 and V is TRBV18, with 7 bases lining up with TRBD2. The ends lost 2 bases at V and 7 bases at J; junction bases unmatched: 5. Germline values: CDR1 KGHSH, CDR2 LQKENI. This CDR3 comprises 13 residues. CDR3 loop: CASSPAGEGEQYF. CDR3 in DNA: TGTGCCAGCTCACCAGCGGGAGAAGGGGAGCAGTACTTC.

This clonotype was recorded a few times. The chain employs TRBV20-1 and TRBJ1-5; TRBD1 aligns across 12 bases. The CDR3 is 16 residues long. The trim removed 1 base at V and 5 bases at J, leaving 6 bases unmatched. Looked up from germline, CDR1 is DFQATT and CDR2 is SNEGSKA (reference sequence). For the CDR3, the DNA is TGCAGTGCTAGAGTGGGGACAGGGGGCGTTCATCAGCCCCAGCATTTT. Its protein is CSARVGTGGVHQPQHF.

This clonotype has a handful of counts. This chain joins TRBV20-1 and TRBJ1-2, with a tentative D call TRBD1 (5 bases). There are 12 residues in the CDR3. Germline CDR1 DFQATT, CDR2 SNEGSKA (reference sequence). V lost 4 bases and J lost 3, with 9 bases in between. Here the CDR3 DNA reads TGCAGTGCTATCGACAGCTACTATGGCTACACCTTC. Its protein product is CSAIDSYYGYTF.

This CDR3 is CATAGGSPDTQYF. The CDR3 coding sequence is TGTGCCACCGCGGGAGGGTCCCCAGATACGCAGTATTTT. V usage is TRBV10-3 and J usage is TRBJ2-3; 9 positions match TRBD2. Germline CDR1 is ENHRY and CDR2 is SYGVKD. V trimming: 10 bases; J trimming: 4 bases; junction bases outside the gene matches: 6. There are 13 residues in the CDR3.

This clonotype appeared many times. The chain combines TRBV7-9 with TRBJ2-1; TRBD2 matches at 7 bases. J gave up 6 bases and V 11 bases, and 10 bases lay outside the gene matches. This CDR3 spans 13 amino acids. In germline, CDR1 is SEHNR, CDR2 FQNEAQ (reference sequence). This chain's CDR3 is CASALGGVNEQFF. The DNA of the CDR3 is TGTGCCTCCGCCCTGGGGGGGGTCAATGAGCAGTTCTTC.

This clonotype was seen many times. This chain joins TRBV20-1 and TRBJ1-5; TRBD1 might be the D (6 bases). Germline V gives CDR1 DFQATT, CDR2 SNEGSKA (reference sequence). V was trimmed by 3 bases and J by 7 bases, leaving 19 bases between them. The CDR3 runs 15 residues. The CDR3, as DNA: TGCAGTGCTAGTCAAATCCGGGACACGGACCAGCCCCAGCATTTT. Protein: CSASQIRDTDQPQHF.

This rearrangement joins TRBV5-1 to TRBJ2-5; D gene unclear. Per germline, CDR1 SGHRS and CDR2 YFSETQ. This CDR3 contains 12 residues. The V gene lost 4 bases and the J gene lost 0 bases, with 4 bases spanning the gap. In DNA form, the CDR3 reads TGCGCCAGCAGCGCCCACCAAGAGACCCAGTACTTC. Amino acids: CASSAHQETQYF.

This clonotype turned up a few times. The V and J genes are TRBV7-2 and TRBJ2-7; 13 bases are shared with TRBD2. Losses at the gene ends were 2 bases for V and 6 bases for J; bases not matched to a gene: 7. The CDR3 covers 16 residues. CDR1 SGHTA and CDR2 FQGNSA come from the germline V gene. CDR3: CASSLTSGRALSEQYF. CDR3 DNA sequence: TGTGCCAGCAGCTTAACTAGCGGGAGGGCCTTGTCCGAGCAGTACTTC. Using reference TRBV7-2 and TRBJ2-7 for the parts outside the CDR3, the full variable domain is GAGVSQSPSNKVTEKGKDVELRCDPISGHTALYWYRQSLGQGLEFLIYFQGNSAPDKSGLPSDRFSAERTGGSVSTLTIQRTQQEDSAVYLCASSLTSGRALSEQYFGPGTRLTVT.

This clonotype has a handful of counts. A much larger clone differs by one base, so this may be a read error. The CDR3 bases are TGCGCCAGCAGCCAAGATTGGAGGGATGAGCAGTTCTTC. It specifies CASSQDWRDEQFF. V and J are TRBV4-3 and TRBJ2-1; D may be TRBD2 (6 bases). V dropped 0 bases and J dropped 8 bases, with 8 bases sitting between them. In germline, CDR1 is LGHNA, CDR2 YSLEER. The CDR3 length is 13 residues.

This chain joins TRBV6-2 or TRBV6-3 and TRBJ2-1; 7 bases line up with TRBD1. This CDR3 has 15 amino acids. Germline CDR1 and CDR2: MNHEY and SVGEGT. V was pared by 2 bases and J by 4 bases, with 5 bases of the junction left unmatched. The CDR3: CASSYKRGRYNEQFF. The CDR3 nucleotides read TGTGCCAGCAGTTACAAAAGGGGGCGGTACAATGAGCAGTTCTTC.